This T cell receptor beta chain was obtained from a study of blood T cell repertoires in COVID-19. Germline V gene lookup returns CDR1 LNHDA and CDR2 SQIVND (reference sequence). CDR3 length: 13 amino acids. Trimming removed 5 bases from V and 2 bases from J, with 10 bases in between. Sequencing was performed with immunoSEQ multiplex PCR; in TCRdb, only in-frame clones are kept and a portion is missing. The sample gives approximately 160,000 clones, roughly 85% of which show up once; around 8% is in the top ten. The sequence came from a woman aged 55-70 years with COVID-19, enrolled during active disease. Material: peripheral blood. The V call is TRBV19, the J call TRBJ2-7; unclear D gene. CDR3 coding DNA: TGTGCCAGTAGTCCTACCGGAGCCTACGAGCAGTACTTC. It translates to CASSPTGAYEQYF.